This TCR beta chain was recovered during a study of blood T cells in healthy people across ages. Findings of the study overall: Across samples, TCR beta diversity tracked strongly with naive T cell percentage. Not knowing donor CMV status may have confounded expanded clonotype changes.

Using a J-beta primer mix together with a sample-barcoded 5' primer, a second PCR was run for roughly 7 to 11 cycles. Each CDR3 protein gets one entry after TCRdb re-called the 5' RACE reads with MiXCR. The sample carries approximately 1,700,000 distinct CDR3 sequences, about two fifths recorded once. Turning to this clonotype: Its antigen is not identified.

Looked up from germline, CDR1 is SQVTM and CDR2 is ANQGSEA. Unmatched junction bases numbered 3, after V lost 2 bases and J lost 7 bases. The length of the CDR3 is 13 residues. The sample was blood. J is TRBJ1-2 and V is TRBV29-1; 11 bases agree with TRBD1. This receptor was identified in a human donor in good health. CDR3 sequence (DNA): TGCAGCGTTGAATGGGGACAGGGGGGTGGCTACACCTTC. It translates to CSVEWGQGGGYTF.